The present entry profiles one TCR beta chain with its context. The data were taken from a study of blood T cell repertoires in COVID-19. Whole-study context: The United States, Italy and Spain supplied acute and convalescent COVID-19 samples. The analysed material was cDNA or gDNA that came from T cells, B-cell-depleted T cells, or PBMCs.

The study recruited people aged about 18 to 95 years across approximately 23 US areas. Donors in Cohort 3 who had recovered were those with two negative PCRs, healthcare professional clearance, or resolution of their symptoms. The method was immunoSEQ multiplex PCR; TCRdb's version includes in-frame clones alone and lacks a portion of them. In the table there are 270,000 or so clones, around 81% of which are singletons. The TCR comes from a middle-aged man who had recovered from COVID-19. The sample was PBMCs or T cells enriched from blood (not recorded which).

The CDR3 spells CASRGPGGVGTEAFF. The CDR3 nucleotides are TGTGCCAGTAGGGGACCCGGGGGGGTTGGCACTGAAGCTTTCTTT. The chain joins TRBV19 to TRBJ1-1, with a possible D match to TRBD1 (5 bases). Between the trimmed V and J ends, which lost 6 bases and 4 bases, there was a span of 18 bases. The length of the CDR3 is 15 residues. Germline values: CDR1 LNHDA, CDR2 SQIVND (reference sequence).